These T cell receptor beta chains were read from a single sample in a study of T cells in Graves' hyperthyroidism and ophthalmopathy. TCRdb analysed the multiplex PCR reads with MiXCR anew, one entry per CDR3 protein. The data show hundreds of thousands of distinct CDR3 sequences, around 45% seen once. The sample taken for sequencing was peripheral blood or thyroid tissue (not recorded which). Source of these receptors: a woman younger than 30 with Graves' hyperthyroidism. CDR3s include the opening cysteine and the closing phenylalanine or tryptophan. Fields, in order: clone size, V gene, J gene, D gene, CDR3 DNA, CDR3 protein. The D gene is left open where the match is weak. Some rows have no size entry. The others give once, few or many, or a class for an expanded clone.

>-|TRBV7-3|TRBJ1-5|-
TGCGCCAGCAGCCACCGACAGGGCAATCAGCCCCAGCATTTT
CASSHRQGNQPQHF
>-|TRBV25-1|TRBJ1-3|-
TGTGCCAGCAGCACCTGGGGGGGACGATCTGGAAACACCATATATTTT
CASSTWGGRSGNTIYF
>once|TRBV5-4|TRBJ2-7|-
TGTGCCAGCAGCTTGGCCGGGTCACCTGCCTACGAGCAGTACTTC
CASSLAGSPAYEQYF
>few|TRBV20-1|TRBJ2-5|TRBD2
TGCAGTCCGATTAAACTAGCGGGAGGAGAGACCCAGTACTTC
CSPIKLAGGETQYF
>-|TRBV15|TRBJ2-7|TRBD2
TGTGCCACCAGCAGCCTATGGACTAGCGGTAGTCGCGAGCAGTACTTC
CATSSLWTSGSREQYF
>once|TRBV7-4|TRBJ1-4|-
TGTGCCAGCAGCTACCGGGGCCCCGGTCAAGGTGAAAAACTGTTTTTT
CASSYRGPGQGEKLFF
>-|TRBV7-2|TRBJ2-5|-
TGTGCCAGCAGCTTAGGGGCGGACTTC
CASSLGADF
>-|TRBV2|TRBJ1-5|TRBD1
TGTGCCAGCAGGCGCAACAGGGGGATCGATCAGCCCCAGCATTTT
CASRRNRGIDQPQHF
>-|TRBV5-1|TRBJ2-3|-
TGCGCCAGCAGCTTTGGAAACGCGTACACAGATACGCAGTATTTT
CASSFGNAYTDTQYF
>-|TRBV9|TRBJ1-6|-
TGTGCCAGCAGCGGAGCCCCGGGGTCACCCCTCCACTTT
CASSGAPGSPLHF
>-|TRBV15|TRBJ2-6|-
TGTGCCACCAGCAGGGTTGGGGCCAACGTCCTGACTTTC
CATSRVGANVLTF
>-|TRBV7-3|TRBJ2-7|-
TGTGCCAGCAGTAGTGTCGGGGGAGAGCAGTACTTC
CASSSVGGEQYF
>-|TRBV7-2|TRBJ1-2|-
TGCGCCAGCAGCTTGGGAGGGCCTCTTAACTATGGCTACGCCTTC
CASSLGGPLNYGYAF
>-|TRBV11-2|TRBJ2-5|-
TGTGCCAGCGGGGGGGCTTGGGAGACCCAGTACTTC
CASGGAWETQYF
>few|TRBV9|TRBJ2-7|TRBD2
TGTGCCAGCAGCGTTGCCGGGACTAGCGGCTACGAGCAGTACTTC
CASSVAGTSGYEQYF
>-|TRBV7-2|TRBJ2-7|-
TGTGCCTGGTCTACAGGGTACGAGCAGTACTTC
CAWSTGYEQYF
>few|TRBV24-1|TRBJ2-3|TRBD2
TGTGCCACCAGTGACGTTAGCGGGGAGGGTACAGATACGCAGTATTTT
CATSDVSGEGTDTQYF
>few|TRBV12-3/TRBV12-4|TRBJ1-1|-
TGTGCCAGCAGTTTATCGGCTCTGAACACTGAAGCTTTCTTT
CASSLSALNTEAFF
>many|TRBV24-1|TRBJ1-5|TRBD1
TGTGCCACCAGTGACCGCGGACAGGATAGCAATCAGCCCCAGCATTTT
CATSDRGQDSNQPQHF
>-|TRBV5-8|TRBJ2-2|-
TGTGCCAGCAGCTTGGCCGGAGGGACGGACACCGGGGAGCTGTTTTTT
CASSLAGGTDTGELFF
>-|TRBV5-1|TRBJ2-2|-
TGCGCCACCTACATAGGACGTACGAACACCGGGGAGCTGTTTTTT
CATYIGRTNTGELFF
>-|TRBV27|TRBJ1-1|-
TGTGCCAGCAGTTTAAGGCTCGGCAGGCTGGGCGTCCCTGAAGCTTTCTTT
CASSLRLGRLGVPEAFF